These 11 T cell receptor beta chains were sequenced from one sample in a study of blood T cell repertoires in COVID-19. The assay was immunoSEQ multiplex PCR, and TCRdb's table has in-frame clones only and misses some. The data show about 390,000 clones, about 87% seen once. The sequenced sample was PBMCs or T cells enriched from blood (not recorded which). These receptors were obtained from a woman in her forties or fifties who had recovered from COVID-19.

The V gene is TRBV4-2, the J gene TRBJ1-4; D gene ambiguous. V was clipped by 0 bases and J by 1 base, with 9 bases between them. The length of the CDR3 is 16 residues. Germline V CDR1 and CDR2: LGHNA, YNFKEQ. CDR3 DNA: TGTGCCAGCAGCCAAGATGTTGTGCGAACTAATGAAAAACTGTTTTTT. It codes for CASSQDVVRTNEKLFF.

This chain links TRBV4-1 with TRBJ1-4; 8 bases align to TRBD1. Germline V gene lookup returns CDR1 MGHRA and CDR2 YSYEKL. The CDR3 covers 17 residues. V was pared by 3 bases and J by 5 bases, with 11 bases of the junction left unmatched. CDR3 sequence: CASSQDRVVGLNEKLFF. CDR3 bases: TGCGCCAGCAGCCAGGACAGGGTCGTCGGGCTGAATGAAAAACTGTTTTTT.

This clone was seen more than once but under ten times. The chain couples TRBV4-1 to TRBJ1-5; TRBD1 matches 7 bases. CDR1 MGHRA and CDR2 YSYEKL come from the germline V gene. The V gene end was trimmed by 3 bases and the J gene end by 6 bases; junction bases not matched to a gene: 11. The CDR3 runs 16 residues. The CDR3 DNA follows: TGCGCCAGCAGCCAGGAACAGGGGTCCCTGCTTCAGCCCCAGCATTTT. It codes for CASSQEQGSLLQPQHF.

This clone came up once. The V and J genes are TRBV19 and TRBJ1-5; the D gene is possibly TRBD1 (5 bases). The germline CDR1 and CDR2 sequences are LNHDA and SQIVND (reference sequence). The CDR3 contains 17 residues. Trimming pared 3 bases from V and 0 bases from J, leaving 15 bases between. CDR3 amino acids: CASSIVPGPYSNQPQHF. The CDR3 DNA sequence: TGTGCCAGTAGTATTGTGCCAGGGCCATATAGCAATCAGCCCCAGCATTTT. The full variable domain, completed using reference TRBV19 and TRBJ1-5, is DGGITQSPKYLFRKEGQNVTLSCEQNLNHDAMYWYRQDPGQGLRLIYYSQIVNDFQKGDIAEGYSVSREKKESFPLTVTSAQKNPTAFYLCASSIVPGPYSNQPQHFGDGTRLSIL.

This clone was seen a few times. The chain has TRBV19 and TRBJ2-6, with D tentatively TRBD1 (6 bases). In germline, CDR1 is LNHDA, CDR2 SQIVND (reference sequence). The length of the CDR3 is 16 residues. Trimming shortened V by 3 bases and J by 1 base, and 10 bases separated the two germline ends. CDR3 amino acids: CASSIRGTSGANVLTF. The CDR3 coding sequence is TGTGCCAGTAGTATCAGGGGTACGTCTGGGGCCAACGTCCTGACTTTC. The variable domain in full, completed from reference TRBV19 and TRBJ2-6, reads DGGITQSPKYLFRKEGQNVTLSCEQNLNHDAMYWYRQDPGQGLRLIYYSQIVNDFQKGDIAEGYSVSREKKESFPLTVTSAQKNPTAFYLCASSIRGTSGANVLTFGAGSRLTVL.

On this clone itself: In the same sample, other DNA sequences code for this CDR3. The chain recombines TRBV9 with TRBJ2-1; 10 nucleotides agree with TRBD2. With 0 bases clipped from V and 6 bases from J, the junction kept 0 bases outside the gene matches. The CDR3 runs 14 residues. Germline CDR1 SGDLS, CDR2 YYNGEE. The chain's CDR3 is CASSVASGGNEQFF. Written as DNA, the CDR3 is TGTGCCAGCAGCGTAGCTAGCGGGGGCAATGAGCAGTTCTTC.

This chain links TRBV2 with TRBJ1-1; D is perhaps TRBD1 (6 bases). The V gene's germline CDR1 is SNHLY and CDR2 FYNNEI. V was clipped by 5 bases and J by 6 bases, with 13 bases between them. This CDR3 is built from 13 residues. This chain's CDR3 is CASSLQGRAEAFF. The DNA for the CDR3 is TGTGCCAGCAGTCTACAGGGTAGAGCTGAAGCTTTCTTT.

DNA of the CDR3: TGTGCCAGCAGTTTGGGGGGGCAAGAGACCCAGTACTTC. Encoded protein: CASSLGGQETQYF. The rearrangement uses TRBV6-5 and TRBJ2-5, with TRBD2 identical over 7 bases. Germline lookup yields CDR1 MNHEY and CDR2 SVGAGI. The CDR3 runs to 13 residues. V dropped 4 bases and J dropped 2; count of bases not matched to a gene: 1.

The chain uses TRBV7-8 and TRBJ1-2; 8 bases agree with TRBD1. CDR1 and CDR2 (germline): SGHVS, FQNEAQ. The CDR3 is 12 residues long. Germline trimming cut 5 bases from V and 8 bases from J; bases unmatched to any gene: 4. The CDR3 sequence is CASSRDRRGYTF. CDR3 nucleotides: TGTGCCAGCAGCCGGGACAGGCGGGGCTACACCTTC.

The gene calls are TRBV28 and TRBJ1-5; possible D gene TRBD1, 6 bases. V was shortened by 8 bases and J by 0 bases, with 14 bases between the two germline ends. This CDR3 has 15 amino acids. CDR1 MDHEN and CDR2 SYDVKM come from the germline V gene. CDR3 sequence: CASAEGGASNQPQHF. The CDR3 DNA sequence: TGTGCCAGCGCCGAGGGGGGGGCTAGCAATCAGCCCCAGCATTTT. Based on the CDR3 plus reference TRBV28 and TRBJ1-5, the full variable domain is DVKVTQSSRYLVKRTGEKVFLECVQDMDHENMFWYRQDPGLGLRLIYFSYDVKMKEKGDIPEGYSVSREKKERFSLILESASTNQTSMYLCASAEGGASNQPQHFGDGTRLSIL.

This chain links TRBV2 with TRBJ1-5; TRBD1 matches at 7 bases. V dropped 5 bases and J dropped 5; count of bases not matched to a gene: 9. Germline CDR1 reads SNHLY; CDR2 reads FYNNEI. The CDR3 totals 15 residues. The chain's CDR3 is CASSPGTEYYQPQHF. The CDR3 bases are TGTGCCAGCAGTCCCGGGACAGAGTATTATCAGCCCCAGCATTTT.